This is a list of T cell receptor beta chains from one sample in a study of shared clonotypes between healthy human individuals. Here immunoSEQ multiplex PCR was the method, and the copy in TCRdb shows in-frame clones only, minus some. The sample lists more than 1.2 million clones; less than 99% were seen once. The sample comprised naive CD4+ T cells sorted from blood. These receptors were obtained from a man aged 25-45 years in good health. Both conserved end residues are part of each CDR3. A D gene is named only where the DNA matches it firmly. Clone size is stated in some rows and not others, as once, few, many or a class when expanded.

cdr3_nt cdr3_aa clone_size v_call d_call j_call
TGCGCCAGCCAAGGGACAGGGGCCATGAACACTGAAGCTTTCTTT CASQGTGAMNTEAFF . TRBV5-1 TRBD1 TRBJ1-1
TGTGCCAGCTCCTCACCAAGGGGATCTGAAGCTTTCTTT CASSSPRGSEAFF . TRBV2 . TRBJ1-1
TGTGCCAGCGGCTCGGGACGGAGCACTGAAGCTTTCTTT CASGSGRSTEAFF . TRBV18 . TRBJ1-1
TGTGCCAGCAGGAATGGTCAGCCCCAGCATTTT CASRNGQPQHF once TRBV6-1 . TRBJ1-5
TGTGCCAGCAGCTCGGGCCGTAGTGGGAGTACGCAGTATTTT CASSSGRSGSTQYF . TRBV11-2 . TRBJ2-3
TGTGCCAGCAGCTTGACCAGGGCTAGCGGACAAGAGACCCAGTACTTC CASSLTRASGQETQYF . TRBV5-4 TRBD2 TRBJ2-5
TGTGCCAGCAACGTACAGGGTCTCTACAATGAGCAGTTCTTC CASNVQGLYNEQFF . TRBV7-2 . TRBJ2-1
TGTGCCAGCAGCTTAGCCAGGGTGCGAAGCACAGATACGCAGTATTTT CASSLARVRSTDTQYF . TRBV11-2 . TRBJ2-3
TGTGCCATCAGTGACCGTGCTGAACAGTACTTC CAISDRAEQYF . TRBV10-3 . TRBJ2-7
TGTGCCAGCAGCCCCAACGGACAGTACGAGCAGTACTTC CASSPNGQYEQYF . TRBV7-2 . TRBJ2-7
TGTGCCAGCAGTTTAATTGGGGCCGGGGAGCTGTTTTTT CASSLIGAGELFF . TRBV28 . TRBJ2-2
TGTGCCAGCAGTGGATGGACTTCGACCTACGAGCAGTACTTC CASSGWTSTYEQYF . TRBV2 . TRBJ2-7
TGTGCCAGCAGCTTGACGGGCTACAATGAGCAGTTCTTC CASSLTGYNEQFF . TRBV7-9 . TRBJ2-1
TGTGCCAGCAAAAAACAGGTGGGGAATCAGCCCCAGCATTTT CASKKQVGNQPQHF . TRBV6-5 . TRBJ1-5
TGTGCCTGGAGTGTATCGCGGCGGGAAAAGAGGTACTTC CAWSVSRREKRYF . TRBV30 . TRBJ2-7
TGTGCCAGCAGGACCGGACGACGCACAGATACGCAGTATTTT CASRTGRRTDTQYF . TRBV6-6 . TRBJ2-3
TGTGCCATCAGCCCCGACAGTTCCCAAAGCACTGAAGCTTTCTTT CAISPDSSQSTEAFF . TRBV10-3 . TRBJ1-1
TGCGCCAGCAGCTTGGGGGCAGGGGGAGGTCAGCCCCAGCATTTT CASSLGAGGGQPQHF . TRBV5-1 TRBD1 TRBJ1-5
TGTGCCATCAGTGAGCGGAACTTGGGTCAGCCCCAGCATTTT CAISERNLGQPQHF . TRBV10-3 . TRBJ1-5
TGCGCCAGCAGCCAAGGTCCAGGGGGCGGTGAAAAACTGTTTTTT CASSQGPGGGEKLFF . TRBV4-1 TRBD1 TRBJ1-4
TGTGCCAGCAGCGACTACAGGGGAAGCAATGAGCAGTTCTTC CASSDYRGSNEQFF . TRBV5-5 TRBD1 TRBJ2-1
TGTGCCAGCAGCCCAGACCCTCTGGGCAGCCTCCCTAACTATGGCTACACCTTC CASSPDPLGSLPNYGYTF . TRBV7-2 . TRBJ1-2
TGTGCCAGTAGTCAACTAGCGGGACTCTACAATGAGCAGTTCTTC CASSQLAGLYNEQFF . TRBV19 TRBD2 TRBJ2-1
TGTGCCAGCAGCACGGGACAGGGAGCCTACGAGCAGTACTTC CASSTGQGAYEQYF . TRBV9 TRBD1 TRBJ2-7
TGTGCCAGCAGTTCGGCAGGGTTCACAGATACGCAGTATTTT CASSSAGFTDTQYF . TRBV27 . TRBJ2-3
TGCGCCAGCAGCCAAGCAGCTCCCCATCGAGAGACCCAGTACTTC CASSQAAPHRETQYF . TRBV4-1 . TRBJ2-5
TGCGCCAGCAGCTTGGACACATACAATGAGCAGTTCTTC CASSLDTYNEQFF . TRBV5-1 . TRBJ2-1
TGCGCCAGCACCCGGACGGGGAACGGAAACACCATATATTTT CASTRTGNGNTIYF . TRBV5-1 . TRBJ1-3
TGTGCCAGCAGTACCTTAGGACAGGGACGGGCCTACGAGCAGTACTTC CASSTLGQGRAYEQYF . TRBV28 TRBD1 TRBJ2-7
TGCGCCAGCAGCTTAGGACAGGGAAACCAAGAGACCCAGTACTTC CASSLGQGNQETQYF . TRBV5-1 TRBD1 TRBJ2-5
TGTGCCGGGACAGGGGGGGATACGCAGTATTTT CAGTGGDTQYF . TRBV7-9 TRBD1 TRBJ2-3
TGTGCCAGCAGTGAAGAGGCAGGGGTCTCTGGCTACACCTTC CASSEEAGVSGYTF . TRBV2 . TRBJ1-2
TGTGCCAGCAGCCTTAGGGACCAAGAGACCCAGTACTTC CASSLRDQETQYF . TRBV27 . TRBJ2-5
TGTGCCAGCAGCTTAGCTAGCGGGGCGAACATTCAGTACTTC CASSLASGANIQYF . TRBV5-4 TRBD2 TRBJ2-4
TGTGCCAGCAGCTTGGTGTACTACGAGCAGTACTTC CASSLVYYEQYF . TRBV5-8 . TRBJ2-7
TGCGCCAGCAGCTCGAGTCCTAGCACAGATACGCAGTATTTT CASSSSPSTDTQYF . TRBV5-1 . TRBJ2-3
TGTGCCAGCAGCCCCTACAATGAGCAGTTCTTC CASSPYNEQFF . TRBV9 . TRBJ2-1
TGTGCCAGTAGTAGTGTATCGAGGGGGGTTCATCAGCCCCAGCATTTT CASSSVSRGVHQPQHF . TRBV19 . TRBJ1-5
TGTGCCAGCAGCCCGACAGGGAAATACGAGCAGTACTTC CASSPTGKYEQYF . TRBV11-2 TRBD1 TRBJ2-7
TGTGCCAGTTCCATCGGGGCCGGGGGCTACGAGCAGTACTTC CASSIGAGGYEQYF . TRBV2 . TRBJ2-7
TGTGCCAGCAGTTTAGGACTAGCGGGAGCTCAAGACTACAATGAGCAGTTCTTC CASSLGLAGAQDYNEQFF . TRBV27 TRBD2 TRBJ2-1
TGTGCCAGCAGTCAGGGATCTAACTATGGCTACACCTTC CASSQGSNYGYTF . TRBV28 . TRBJ1-2
TGCGCCAGCAGCCAGGATCAAGGGACGGGGCAGCCCCAGCATTTT CASSQDQGTGQPQHF . TRBV4-3 . TRBJ1-5
TGTGCCACCAGCAGATCCGGGACAGGGTTCCACGAGCAGTACTTC CATSRSGTGFHEQYF . TRBV15 TRBD1 TRBJ2-7
TGTGCCAGCAGTGATCTCCGGAGGGAGTTAAACAATGAGCAGTTCTTC CASSDLRRELNNEQFF once TRBV2 . TRBJ2-1
TGTGCCAGCAGTCGAGGGACTAGGGTAGCTGATACGCAGTATTTT CASSRGTRVADTQYF . TRBV28 TRBD2 TRBJ2-3
TGTGCCAGCAGCTTACCCGCAGGGTTCCAGCCCCAGCATTTT CASSLPAGFQPQHF . TRBV7-8 . TRBJ1-5
TGTGCCAGCAGTCAAACAGGAAACGGAAACACCATATATTTT CASSQTGNGNTIYF once TRBV28 . TRBJ1-3
TGTGCCAGCAGTAGTGACGGGGGGAAATCCTACGAGCAGTACTTC CASSSDGGKSYEQYF . TRBV6-5 TRBD2 TRBJ2-7
TGTGCCAGCAGCCCCTCCGGGACTCGTTTTAACGAGCAGTACTTC CASSPSGTRFNEQYF . TRBV28 . TRBJ2-7
TGTGCCAGCAGCAAAAGGGACACCACGAACACCGGGGAGCTGTTTTTT CASSKRDTTNTGELFF once TRBV14 . TRBJ2-2
TGTGCCAGCAGTGAACTTAGGGGGGCAGACATTCAGTACTTC CASSELRGADIQYF once TRBV6-1 . TRBJ2-4
TGTGCCAGCTCACGAACAGGGGCTAGCAATGAGCAGTTCTTC CASSRTGASNEQFF . TRBV18 TRBD1 TRBJ2-1
TGCGCCAGCAGTCAATCGTCCGGGGGACTAGCTGGGGTGTCGTCCAAAAACATTCAGTACTTC CASSQSSGGLAGVSSKNIQYF . TRBV23-1 TRBD2 TRBJ2-4
TGCGCCAGCAGCTTGGAGTTCAGGGGCTTGCACGAGCAGTACTTC CASSLEFRGLHEQYF . TRBV5-1 . TRBJ2-7
TGTGCCAGCAGTTTGGATGTTGTGCAGCCCCAGCATTTT CASSLDVVQPQHF . TRBV28 . TRBJ1-5
TGTGCCAGCAGCATGGGGGCGGGAGGCACCTACAATGAGCAGTTCTTC CASSMGAGGTYNEQFF . TRBV5-4 TRBD2 TRBJ2-1
TGTGCCAGCAGCCGGGTCCGTTCGCCTACACAAGAGACCCAGTACTTC CASSRVRSPTQETQYF . TRBV14 . TRBJ2-5
TGTGCCAGTAGTACTCCACTAGGGGGGGACACTGAAGCTTTCTTT CASSTPLGGDTEAFF . TRBV19 . TRBJ1-1